Shown below are 12 T cell receptor beta chains from a single sample sequenced in a study of blood T cell repertoires in COVID-19. Sequencing used immunoSEQ multiplex PCR; TCRdb keeps in-frame clones, though not all of them. This table holds approximately 210,000 clones, 82% found once. The material sequenced was peripheral blood. The receptors here all came from a woman aged 40 to 55 with acute or convalescent COVID-19.

The chain combines TRBV29-1 with TRBJ2-3, with D perhaps TRBD2 (5 bases). The CDR3 covers 15 residues. Deletions cut 3 bases from V and 1 base from J, with 14 bases between. CDR1 and CDR2 from the germline V gene are SQVTM and ANQGSEA. The CDR3: CSVEGFPGGTDTQYF. CDR3 coding DNA: TGCAGCGTTGAGGGCTTCCCCGGGGGCACAGATACGCAGTATTTT.

The CDR3 DNA follows: TGTGCCAGCAGCTTAGTTCCTCGCTCTGGAAACACCATATATTTT. Protein: CASSLVPRSGNTIYF. The chain couples TRBV7-6 to TRBJ1-3; D gene ambiguous. This CDR3 is 15 amino acids long. Germline CDR1 SGHVS, CDR2 FNYEAQ. Trimming stripped 1 base from V and 0 bases from J, with 7 bases between.

The chain couples TRBV4-1 to TRBJ1-2, with TRBD1 as a possible D gene (5 bases). Germline values: CDR1 MGHRA, CDR2 YSYEKL. The CDR3 totals 15 residues. V was shortened by 4 bases and J by 0 bases, with 12 bases between the two germline ends. CDR3 residues: CASSLTGVANYGYTF. CDR3 nucleotides: TGCGCCAGCAGCCTAACGGGGGTAGCTAACTATGGCTACACCTTC.

The chain carries TRBV24-1 and TRBJ2-1, with D perhaps TRBD1 (5 bases). The V gene's germline CDR1 is KGHDR and CDR2 SFDVKD. Trimming took off 5 bases at V and 4 bases at J, with 20 bases between the two ends. This CDR3 has 17 amino acids. This CDR3 reads CATSGVTTGYLYNEQFF. The CDR3 nucleotides are TGTGCCACCAGTGGCGTCACTACAGGATATCTTTACAATGAGCAGTTCTTC.

The gene calls are TRBV3-1 (or the pseudogene TRBV3-2) and TRBJ2-7; D is unresolved. CDR3 length equals 14 residues. The ends were cut back, 3 bases at V and 2 bases at J, with 11 bases in the middle. The germline V gene encodes CDR1 LGHDT and CDR2 YNNKEL (reference sequence). The CDR3 region has the DNA TGTGCCAGCAGCCACAGAACAGTGGCCTACGAGCAGTACTTC. It translates to CASSHRTVAYEQYF.

Here the CDR3 reads CASSLGQGGGELFF. The CDR3 DNA sequence: TGCGCCAGCAGCTTGGGACAGGGAGGCGGGGAGCTGTTTTTT. The chain uses TRBV5-1 and TRBJ2-2; D is perhaps TRBD1 (7 bases). This CDR3 comprises 14 residues. From germline, CDR1 is SGHRS and CDR2 YFSETQ. With 0 bases removed from V and 7 bases from J, the gap between germline ends came to 10 bases.

V gene TRBV5-1 combines with J gene TRBJ1-6, with a weak D call TRBD1 (5 bases). Trimming cost V 4 bases and J 6 bases, with 17 bases left between them. Germline V gene data show CDR1 as SGHRS and CDR2 as YFSETQ. The length of the CDR3 is 16 residues. CDR3 nucleotides: TGCGCCAGCAGCATGGGACTGGAAAACACTAATTCACCCCTCCACTTT. As protein: CASSMGLENTNSPLHF. Full variable domain (outside the CDR3, taken from reference TRBV5-1 and TRBJ1-6): KAGVTQTPRYLIKTRGQQVTLSCSPISGHRSVSWYQQTPGQGLQFLFEYFSETQRNKGNFPGRFSGRQFSNSRSEMNVSTLELGDSALYLCASSMGLENTNSPLHFGNGTRLTVT.

This chain connects TRBV9 to TRBJ1-2; D ambiguous. The CDR3 loop spans 16 amino acids. Germline V CDR1 and CDR2: SGDLS, YYNGEE. V was trimmed by 0 bases and J by 3 bases, leaving 15 bases between them. The CDR3 DNA reads TGTGCCAGCAGCGTAGGCGGTAGCTCAGATTACTATGGCTACACCTTC. Encoded protein: CASSVGGSSDYYGYTF.

The V gene is TRBV2, the J gene TRBJ2-3; weak D call: TRBD1 (6 bases). There are 16 residues in the CDR3. V lost 3 bases and J 0 bases, leaving 13 bases between the germline ends. CDR1 and CDR2 from the germline V gene are SNHLY and FYNNEI. CDR3 sequence (DNA): TGTGCCAGCAGTGACCCGACAGGTCCCAGCACAGATACGCAGTATTTT. Translation gives CASSDPTGPSTDTQYF. Combining the CDR3 with reference TRBV2 and TRBJ2-3 gives the whole variable domain EPEVTQTPSHQVTQMGQEVILRCVPISNHLYFYWYRQILGQKVEFLVSFYNNEISEKSEIFDDQFSVERPDGSNFTLKIRSTKLEDSAMYFCASSDPTGPSTDTQYFGPGTRLTVL.

The chain uses TRBV15 and TRBJ2-7, with D possibly matching TRBD2 (6 bases). The CDR3 totals 16 residues. Trimming left V 0 bases short and J 1 base short, with 13 bases between. Germline V CDR1 and CDR2: LNHNV, YYDKDF (reference sequence). Here the CDR3 reads CATSREGLSGSYEQYF. In DNA form, the CDR3 reads TGTGCCACCAGCAGAGAGGGTTTGAGCGGGTCCTACGAGCAGTACTTC.

This clone occurred a few times. The V gene is TRBV10-1, the J gene TRBJ2-2; tentative D call: TRBD1 (6 bases). Germline lookup yields CDR1 WNHNN and CDR2 SYGVQD (reference sequence). CDR3 length: 14 amino acids. V was clipped by 4 bases and J by 6 bases, with 12 bases between them. This CDR3 reads CASSGGRQAGELFF. The CDR3, as DNA: TGCGCCAGCAGTGGGGGGCGGCAGGCCGGGGAGCTGTTTTTT.

This chain links TRBV2 with TRBJ2-3; no definite D call. V was clipped by 3 bases and J by 3 bases, with 7 bases between them. CDR1 SNHLY and CDR2 FYNNEI come from the germline V gene. The CDR3 covers 13 residues. CDR3 DNA sequence: TGTGCCAGCAGTGATGGCCGAACAGATACGCAGTATTTT. Translation: CASSDGRTDTQYF.